This T cell receptor beta chain was sequenced during a study of CD8 T cells in ankylosing spondylitis. This clonotype has ten or more counts. Its target is unknown. For TCR beta, libraries came from quantitative 5'-RACE with molecular barcodes. In TCRdb, the 5' RACE reads were re-called with MiXCR into one record per CDR3 protein. This table holds some 250,000 distinct CDR3 sequences, less than 10% found once. CDR1 is DFQATT, CDR2 SNEGSKA, per germline (reference sequence). The CDR3 has 11 residues. Trimming left V 6 bases short and J 8 bases short, with 10 bases between. Regarding the study as a whole: Within matched ankylosing spondylitis synovial fluid, disease-linked clones were reportedly significantly enriched.

The clonotype was recovered from a male donor with ankylosing spondylitis or in good health (not recorded which). Sequencing was performed on blood, either unsorted or a sorted T cell fraction (not recorded which). J is TRBJ1-4 and V is TRBV20-1; D unresolved. The CDR3 loop reads CSAQTGEKLFF. In nucleotides, the CDR3 is TGCAGTGCACAGACGGGGGAAAAACTGTTTTTT.